This TCR beta chain derives from a study of T cell changes during pregnancy in multiple sclerosis. Sequencing was performed with immunoSEQ multiplex PCR; in TCRdb, only in-frame clones are kept and a portion is missing. This sample has roughly 40,000 clones; more than 90% occur once, and the top ten carry under 2.5%. V shed 5 bases and J shed 0 bases, with 10 bases lying between them. Germline CDR1 is ENHRY and CDR2 is SYGVKD. CDR3 length equals 14 residues. This chain links TRBV10-3 with TRBJ1-2; no definite D call. The sequence was obtained from a female donor in good health, enrolled as a control in a pregnancy study. Sequenced here: CD4+ T cells from peripheral blood mononuclear cells, sampled after pregnancy. The CDR3 protein is CAISPLDTNYGYTF. CDR3 nucleotides: TGTGCCATCAGTCCCCTCGACACTAACTATGGCTACACCTTC.